This TCR beta chain appears in the sequencing data of a study of shared clonotypes between healthy human individuals. Overall study findings and caveats: Rarefaction showed that sequencing of sorted subsets was incomplete (despite large depth). Sharing of clonotypes among donors was expected to vary with sequencing depth.

CDR1 and CDR2 (germline): LGHNA, YNFKEQ. The CDR3 spans 15 residues. The J segment lost 5 bases and the V segment lost 1 base, leaving 2 bases of the junction unmatched. The authors ran the assay at deep level. Data came from immunoSEQ multiplex PCR; TCRdb stores just in-frame clones and leaves some out. The data show 950,000 to 1,200,000 clones, roughly 77% seen once. Turning to this clone: Its antigen is unknown.

This receptor was identified in a man aged 18 to 29 in good health. Some clones in this sample may be carry-over from other donors' samples. V gene TRBV4-2 combines with J gene TRBJ1-5; 10 bases are shared with TRBD1. Material: memory CD4+ T cells from PBMCs. Specified subset: CD45RA-negative fraction. The CDR3 DNA reads as TGTGCCAGCAGCCAAGGACAGGGGGCCGATCAGCCCCAGCATTTT. This encodes CASSQGQGADQPQHF.